Below, 28 T cell receptor beta chains from the same sample are listed, as sequenced in a study of T cells after yellow fever vaccination. MiXCR, applied by TCRdb to the 5' RACE reads, yields one record per CDR3 protein. The data contain hundreds of thousands of distinct CDR3 sequences, just over 20% of them singletons. Material: PBMCs, obtained roughly 20 days after the first yellow fever vaccination. Source of these receptors: a man between 18 and 29 years old who received the YFV17D yellow fever vaccine.

V and J are TRBV5-6 and TRBJ2-5; 10 positions match TRBD2. Germline CDR1 SGHDT, CDR2 YYEEEE. The CDR3 is 16 amino acids. The junction had 6 bases not matched to a gene; V was cut back by 4 bases and J by 0 bases. The CDR3, as DNA: TGTGCCAGCAGCCTAGGACTAGCGGAGTACCAAGAGACCCAGTACTTC. Its translation: CASSLGLAEYQETQYF.

This rearrangement joins TRBV11-1 to TRBJ2-4; 8 bases are shared with TRBD1. V lost 3 bases and J lost 0; bases outside the gene matches: 4. Germline-derived CDR1 and CDR2 are SGHAT and FQDESV (reference sequence). The CDR3 loop spans 16 amino acids. The CDR3 nucleotides are TGTGCCAGCAGCTTCCAGGGGGCGGTAGCCAAAAACATTCAGTACTTC. The encoded protein is CASSFQGAVAKNIQYF. Variable domain in full (rest from reference TRBV11-1 and TRBJ2-4): EAEVAQSPRYKITEKSQAVAFWCDPISGHATLYWYRQILGQGPELLVQFQDESVVDDSQLPKDRFSAERLKGVDSTLKIQPAELGDSAMYLCASSFQGAVAKNIQYFGAGTRLSVL.

The sample holds a few counts of this clonotype. The gene calls are TRBV29-1 and TRBJ2-1; tentatively, D is TRBD1 (6 bases). Trimming pared 2 bases from V and 8 bases from J, leaving 16 bases between. The CDR3 is 14 amino acids. Germline CDR1 SQVTM, CDR2 ANQGSEA. CDR3 DNA sequence: TGCAGCGTTGAATATGGGGCAGGGGACGATGAGCAGTTCTTC. Translated: CSVEYGAGDDEQFF.

The rearrangement joins TRBV20-1 to TRBJ2-3; a weak D match, TRBD1 (6 bases). There are 18 residues in the CDR3. Germline V gives CDR1 DFQATT, CDR2 SNEGSKA (reference sequence). V lost 3 bases and J lost 7, with 29 bases in between. The DNA of the CDR3 is TGCAGTGCTAGCAGTGGTGGGCTGGGACACATTACAGAGAATACGCAGTATTTT. Residues: CSASSGGLGHITENTQYF.

The chain uses TRBV7-9 and TRBJ2-1, with no clear D. V was trimmed by 6 bases and J by 9 bases, leaving 9 bases between them. This CDR3 contains 11 residues. Germline-derived CDR1 and CDR2 are SEHNR and FQNEAQ (reference sequence). The CDR3 protein is CASSLEAEQFF. The CDR3 nucleotides read TGTGCCAGCAGTCTAGAGGCTGAGCAGTTCTTC.

CDR3 in DNA: TGTGCCTGGATTCAACCCCCAACCGGGAGCTCCTATAATTCACCCCTCCACTTT. As protein: CAWIQPPTGSSYNSPLHF. The gene calls are TRBV30 and TRBJ1-6, with D hard to call. Trimming removed 4 bases from V and 0 bases from J, with 19 bases in between. CDR1 is GTSNPN and CDR2 is SVGIG in the germline V gene (reference sequence). The CDR3 runs 18 residues.

This clonotype was detected only a few times. V is TRBV2 and J is TRBJ2-7; D is unclear. The V and J ends lost 5 bases and 6 bases respectively, with 17 bases between them. The germline V gene has CDR1 SNHLY and CDR2 FYNNEI. CDR3 length: 14 amino acids. The CDR3 coding sequence is TGTGCCAGCAGTCTAGAGAGTGCGGATCTCGAGCAGTACTTC. Protein: CASSLESADLEQYF.

This clonotype was found a few times. The chain combines TRBV4-3 with TRBJ2-5; TRBD2 aligns across 7 bases. Trimming removed 0 bases from V and 5 bases from J; junction bases left unmatched: 9. The CDR3 length is 16 residues. Per the germline V gene, CDR1 is LGHNA and CDR2 is YSLEER. The CDR3 loop is CASSQDWRGGGETQYF. Written as DNA, the CDR3 is TGCGCCAGCAGCCAAGATTGGCGCGGGGGTGGGGAGACCCAGTACTTC.

This clonotype was seen only a few times. The chain recombines TRBV12-3 or TRBV12-4 with TRBJ2-3; possibly TRBD2 for D (6 bases). CDR3 length equals 14 residues. Trimming cost V 6 bases and J 2 bases, with 12 bases left between them. The CDR3 DNA follows: TGTGCCAGCAGAAGGGACTCCCACACAGATACGCAGTATTTT. Protein sequence: CASRRDSHTDTQYF.

The chain is built from TRBV15 and TRBJ2-3; 8 bases map to TRBD1. The CDR3 is made up of 15 amino acids. Germline V gene lookup returns CDR1 LNHNV and CDR2 YYDKDF (reference sequence). Trimming removed 4 bases from V and 6 bases from J; junction bases left unmatched: 9. In DNA form, the CDR3 reads TGTGCCACCAGCACCACTCAGGGGGCGGGCGATACGCAGTATTTT. Protein sequence: CATSTTQGAGDTQYF. Filled out from reference TRBV15 and TRBJ2-3, the complete variable domain reads DAMVIQNPRYQVTQFGKPVTLSCSQTLNHNVMYWYQQKSSQAPKLLFHYYDKDFNNEADTPDNFQSRRPNTSFCFLDIRSPGLGDTAMYLCATSTTQGAGDTQYFGPGTRLTVL.

The V gene is TRBV5-1, the J gene TRBJ2-7, with D perhaps TRBD1 (5 bases). Trimming removed 0 bases at V and 4 bases at J, with 14 bases between. The CDR3 spans 15 residues. CDR1 and CDR2 from the germline V gene are SGHRS and YFSETQ. For the CDR3, the DNA is TGCGCCAGCAGCTTGGTAGGGCAGGGTCGGTACGAGCAGTACTTC. Translation gives CASSLVGQGRYEQYF.

This sequence joins TRBV3-1 and TRBJ1-1; D remains ambiguous. The CDR3 is made up of 14 amino acids. CDR1 LGHDT and CDR2 YNNKEL come from the germline V gene (reference sequence). The ends were cut back, 4 bases at V and 2 bases at J, with 11 bases in the middle. The CDR3 DNA is TGTGCCAGCAGCCCGATCGTTGGAAACACTGAAGCTTTCTTT. Its translation is CASSPIVGNTEAFF.

The chain combines TRBV28 with TRBJ2-4; D is uncertain. Trimming removed 1 base from V and 3 bases from J, with 16 bases in between. The CDR3 has 17 amino acids. In germline, CDR1 is MDHEN, CDR2 SYDVKM. The CDR3 spells CASSLSRTRPLKNIQYF. CDR3 bases: TGTGCCAGCAGTTTATCCCGGACGCGACCCCTCAAAAACATTCAGTACTTC.

The gene calls are TRBV12-3 or TRBV12-4 and TRBJ2-3; TRBD1 agrees at 7 bases. The CDR3 extends over 16 amino acids. After removal of 3 bases from V and 3 bases from J, the junction contained 9 bases not matched to a gene. The CDR3: CASSFVEGARTDTQYF. The CDR3 region has the DNA TGTGCCAGCAGTTTTGTCGAGGGGGCGAGGACAGATACGCAGTATTTT.

J is TRBJ1-2 and V is TRBV27; D uncertain. The CDR3 contains 15 residues. V was pared by 8 bases and J by 4 bases, with 20 bases between. Germline V CDR1 and CDR2: MNHEY, SMNVEV (reference sequence). The CDR3 DNA follows: TGTGCCAGCCTTCCCACCACGGCCAGCTTCTATGGCTACACCTTC. Its protein is CASLPTTASFYGYTF.

This clonotype was seen once. The rearrangement links TRBV5-1 to TRBJ2-3, with 11 bases identical to TRBD1. The germline gives CDR1 SGHRS, CDR2 YFSETQ. The CDR3 length is 17 residues. J lost 3 bases, V lost 4 bases, and 10 bases had no gene match. The CDR3 loop reads CASSLPGGQGVTDTQYF. For the CDR3, the DNA is TGCGCCAGCAGCCTCCCGGGGGGACAGGGGGTAACAGATACGCAGTATTTT.

This clonotype is deemed medium-sized. The chain joins TRBV29-1 to TRBJ2-2, with D uncertain. The germline V and J ends were trimmed by 3 bases and 4 bases, with 9 bases remaining between them. CDR3 length: 13 amino acids. CDR1 is SQVTM, CDR2 ANQGSEA, per germline. Here the CDR3 DNA reads TGCAGCGTTGACGGCCTAGGCACCGGGGAGCTGTTTTTT. This encodes CSVDGLGTGELFF.

The J gene is TRBJ1-2, the V gene TRBV5-5, with D tentatively TRBD1 (5 bases). Germline V gene data show CDR1 as SGHKS and CDR2 as YYEKEE (reference sequence). This CDR3 is 15 amino acids long. V was cut by 3 bases and J by 0 bases, with 12 bases left in between. For the CDR3, the DNA is TGTGCCAGCAGCTACTCCGGACACGCTAACTATGGCTACACCTTC. Its protein product is CASSYSGHANYGYTF.

The V gene is TRBV5-6, the J gene TRBJ1-6; a weak D match, TRBD1 (5 bases). V lost 10 bases to trimming and J lost 14 bases, with 10 bases between them. The germline V gene encodes CDR1 SGHDT and CDR2 YYEEEE. This CDR3 has 9 residues. CDR3 loop: CAPRATLHF. The CDR3 region has the DNA TGTGCCCCCAGGGCCACCCTCCACTTT.

The rearrangement joins TRBV20-1 to TRBJ2-3, with 12 bases fitting TRBD2. Germline trimming cut 7 bases from V and 5 bases from J; bases unmatched to any gene: 4. Germline V CDR1 and CDR2: DFQATT, SNEGSKA (reference sequence). The CDR3 has 13 amino acids. The CDR3 loop is CSGTSGAKDTQYF. Here the CDR3 DNA reads TGCAGTGGGACTAGCGGGGCGAAAGATACGCAGTATTTT.

The chain uses TRBV9 and TRBJ1-1; no definite D call. The CDR3 consists of 14 residues. The V and J ends lost 4 bases and 4 bases respectively, with 14 bases between them. Germline V gene sequence: CDR1 SGDLS, CDR2 YYNGEE. The CDR3 loop reads CASSPRTMLTEAFF. CDR3 coding DNA: TGTGCCAGCAGCCCGCGGACCATGCTCACTGAAGCTTTCTTT.

The chain is built from TRBV2 and TRBJ2-4; no firm D call. Germline V lookup: CDR1 SNHLY, CDR2 FYNNEI. The germline V and J ends were trimmed by 0 bases and 0 bases, with 9 bases remaining between them. This CDR3 has 16 amino acids. The CDR3 sequence is CASSEAKGLAKNIQYF. CDR3 bases: TGTGCCAGCAGTGAAGCGAAAGGCCTAGCCAAAAACATTCAGTACTTC.

Note on this clonotype: As the CDR3 is not closed by the conserved phenylalanine or tryptophan, this likely results from a read error. This sequence joins TRBV7-2 and TRBJ2-1; 7 bases line up with TRBD2. Germline trimming cut 11 bases from V and 7 bases from J; bases unmatched to any gene: 8. The CDR3 consists of 12 residues. The germline V gene has CDR1 SGHTA and CDR2 FQGNSA. In DNA form, the CDR3 reads TGTGCCTGTACTAGCGACCAAAATGAGCAGTTCTCC. This sequence encodes CACTSDQNEQFS.

The chain uses TRBV7-9 and TRBJ2-5; possible D gene TRBD1, 6 bases. CDR1 and CDR2 (germline): SEHNR, FQNEAQ (reference sequence). Trimming pared 3 bases from V and 1 base from J, leaving 12 bases between. The CDR3 has 15 amino acids. CDR3 protein: CASSFPQGFQETQYF. The CDR3 DNA reads as TGTGCCAGCAGCTTCCCCCAGGGGTTCCAAGAGACCCAGTACTTC.

This clonotype occurred a few times. The CDR3 nucleotides are TGTGCCAGCAGCCAAGATGGGGGAGGGGGCGGCGCCGGGGAGCTGTTTTTT. Its translation is CASSQDGGGGGAGELFF. The gene calls are TRBV3-1 and TRBJ2-2; D is perhaps TRBD1 or TRBD2 (7 bases each). The CDR3 has 17 residues. V was clipped by 0 bases and J by 6 bases, with 17 bases between them. CDR1 and CDR2 (germline): LGHDT, YNNKEL (reference sequence).

The chain combines TRBV9 with TRBJ2-1; D is possibly TRBD1 (6 bases). CDR3 length equals 13 residues. CDR1 is SGDLS and CDR2 is YYNGEE in the germline V gene. Trimming stripped 3 bases from V and 10 bases from J, with 14 bases between. The CDR3, as DNA: TGTGCCAGCAGCGCCCTACAGGGTGCAGAGCAGTTCTTC. Translation gives CASSALQGAEQFF.

This clonotype was counted only a few times. The chain employs TRBV24-1 and TRBJ2-5; 7 bases agree with TRBD1. After removal of 10 bases from V and 5 bases from J, the junction contained 9 bases not matched to a gene. Germline V CDR1 and CDR2: KGHDR, SFDVKD. The CDR3 totals 13 residues. For the CDR3, the DNA is TGTGCCACGGGGACAGACGTTCGGGAGACCCAGTACTTC. It yields the protein CATGTDVRETQYF.

Of note for this clonotype: The junction does not match germline at one end; this may be a read error. The chain joins TRBV12-3 or TRBV12-4 to TRBJ2-1; D ambiguous. This CDR3 region has 15 residues. The CDR3 bases are TGTACCAGCAGTTTCGTTTGGAATAGCTACGGTGAGCAGTTCTTC. This gives the protein CTSSFVWNSYGEQFF.